This T cell receptor (beta chain) is from a study of T cells in Graves' hyperthyroidism and ophthalmopathy. This clonotype showed up many times. Amplification targeted TCR beta CDR3 regions from RNA transcripts. The study used the HTBI primer set for a first-round RT-PCR of the TCR CDR3. TCRdb re-analysed the multiplex PCR reads in MiXCR, keeping a single row per CDR3 protein. The table has about 350,000 distinct CDR3 sequences, about 20% seen once; the top ten hold 3.7%. The V gene's germline CDR1 is MNHEY and CDR2 SVGAGI. This CDR3 spans 12 amino acids. Trimming removed 4 bases from V and 7 bases from J, with 8 bases in between.

The clonotype originates from a woman aged 18-35 years with Graves' hyperthyroidism. The sequenced material came from blood. This sequence joins TRBV6-5 and TRBJ1-5, with D uncertain. CDR3 in amino acids: CASSSPDQPQHF. In nucleotides, the CDR3 is TGTGCCAGCAGTTCCCCGGACCAGCCCCAGCATTTT.